Given below is one T cell receptor beta chain in context. As yet, its antigen is unknown. This record belongs to a study of OX40 agonist ivuxolimab in advanced cancers. Study summary: Males comprised roughly four fifths of the group, whose mean age was roughly 64 years (range 23 to 79). Findings and caveats of the study: Clonal expansion among partial responders at 0.1-3.0 mg/kg ranked near the lowest. In CD8+ T cells, expanded clones were on average more numerous than in CD4+.

Libraries were prepared by immunoSEQ multiplex PCR; TCRdb keeps only in-frame clonotypes and omits some of them. The sample comprises approximately 47,000 clones, about 81% of which are singletons, and 7.3% rests with the top ten. V was pared by 1 base and J by 1 base, with 16 bases between. Germline CDR1 and CDR2: SGHAT and FQNNGV. The CDR3 contains 17 residues. The study sampled blood at baseline, cycle 4 day 1, and cycle 7 day 1. The chain carries TRBV11-2 and TRBJ1-1; D might be TRBD1 (5 bases). This specimen was CD4+ or CD8+ T cells sorted from blood, taken in a trial of the OX40 agonist ivuxolimab. The TCR sequence derives from an adult with an advanced solid tumor such as melanoma, head and neck, liver or kidney cancer. CDR3 sequence: CASSLATMGVPNTEAFF. As DNA, the CDR3 is TGTGCCAGCAGCTTAGCCACAATGGGGGTTCCGAACACTGAAGCTTTCTTT.